This T cell receptor (beta chain) originates from a study of T cells in Graves' hyperthyroidism and ophthalmopathy. Amplification of TCR beta CDR3 regions was performed using RNA transcripts as template. Researchers ran a first-round RT-PCR on the TCR CDR3 using the HTBI primer set. Using its own MiXCR run on the multiplex PCR reads, TCRdb lists one record per CDR3 protein. The table records fewer than 550,000 distinct CDR3 sequences, approximately 14% of them present only once. There are 14 residues in the CDR3. V was pared by 1 base and J by 5 bases, with 1 base of the junction left unmatched. CDR1 is LGHDT and CDR2 is YNNKEL in the germline V gene (reference sequence). Absence of ophthalmopathy progression within 18 months defined stable Graves' hyperthyroidism. This clonotype was observed many times.

This chain joins TRBV3-1 and TRBJ2-2; 7 nucleotides line up with TRBD2. This sequence was found in a woman under 30 with Graves' hyperthyroidism. Material for sequencing was blood. The CDR3 DNA follows: TGTGCCAGCAGCCAAGGAGCGGGAACCGGGGAGCTGTTTTTT. Residues: CASSQGAGTGELFF.